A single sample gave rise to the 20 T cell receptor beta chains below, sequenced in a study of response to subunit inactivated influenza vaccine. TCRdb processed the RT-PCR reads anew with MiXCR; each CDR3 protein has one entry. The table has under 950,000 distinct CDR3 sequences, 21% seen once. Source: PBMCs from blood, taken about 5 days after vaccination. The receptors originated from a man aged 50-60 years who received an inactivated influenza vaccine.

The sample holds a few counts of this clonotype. The CDR3 loop is CASSSRGSSGGDQETQYF. CDR3 DNA: TGTGCCAGCAGCTCCCGCGGGTCTAGCGGGGGGGACCAAGAGACCCAGTACTTC. The chain has TRBV13 and TRBJ2-5; 12 positions match TRBD2. The trim removed 4 bases at V and 0 bases at J, leaving 9 bases unmatched. The CDR3 contains 18 residues. From germline, CDR1 is PRHDT and CDR2 FYEKMQ (reference sequence).

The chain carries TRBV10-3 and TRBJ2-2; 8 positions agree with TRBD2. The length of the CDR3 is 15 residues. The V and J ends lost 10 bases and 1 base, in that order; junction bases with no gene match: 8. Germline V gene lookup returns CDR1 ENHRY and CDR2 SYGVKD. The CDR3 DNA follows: TGTGCCACCGTTACCGGGACTAGGAACACCGGGGAGCTGTTTTTT. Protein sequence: CATVTGTRNTGELFF.

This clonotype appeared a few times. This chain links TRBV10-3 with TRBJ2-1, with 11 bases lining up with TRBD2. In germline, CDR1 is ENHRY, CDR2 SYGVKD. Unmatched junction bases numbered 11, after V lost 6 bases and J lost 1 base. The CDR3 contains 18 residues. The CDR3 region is CAIREGLAAYSSYNEQFF. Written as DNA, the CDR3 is TGTGCCATCAGAGAGGGACTAGCGGCGTATAGTTCCTACAATGAGCAGTTCTTC.

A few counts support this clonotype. CDR3 amino acids: CAISERGGIETQYF. Written as DNA, the CDR3 is TGTGCCATCAGTGAGCGGGGGGGCATAGAGACCCAGTACTTC. V is TRBV10-3 and J is TRBJ2-5; 8 positions agree with TRBD2. This CDR3 region has 14 residues. Germline values: CDR1 ENHRY, CDR2 SYGVKD. V lost 2 bases to trimming and J lost 4 bases; unmatched junction nucleotides: 3.

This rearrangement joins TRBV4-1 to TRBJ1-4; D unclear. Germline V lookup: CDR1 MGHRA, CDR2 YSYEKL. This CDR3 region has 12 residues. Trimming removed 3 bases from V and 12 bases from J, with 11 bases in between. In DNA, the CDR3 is TGCGCCAGCAGCCAGCATAGCGCGGAACTGTTTTTT. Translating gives CASSQHSAELFF.

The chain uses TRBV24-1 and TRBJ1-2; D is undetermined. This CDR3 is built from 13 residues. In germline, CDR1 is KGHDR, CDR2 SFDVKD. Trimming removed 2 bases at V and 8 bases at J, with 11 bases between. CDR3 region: CATSDSTYRGYTF. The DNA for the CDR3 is TGTGCCACCAGTGATTCGACGTATCGGGGCTACACCTTC.

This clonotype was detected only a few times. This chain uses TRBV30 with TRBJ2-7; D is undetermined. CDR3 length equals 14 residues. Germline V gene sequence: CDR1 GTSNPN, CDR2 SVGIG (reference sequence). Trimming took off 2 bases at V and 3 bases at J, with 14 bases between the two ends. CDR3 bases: TGTGCCTGGAGTATGAGCTTGAAGGGCTACGAGCAGTACTTC. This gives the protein CAWSMSLKGYEQYF.

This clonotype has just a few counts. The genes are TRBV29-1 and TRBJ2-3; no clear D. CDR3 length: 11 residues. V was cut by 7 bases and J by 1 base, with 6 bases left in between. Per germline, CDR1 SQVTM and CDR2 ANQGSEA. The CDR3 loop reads CSGSGTDTQYF. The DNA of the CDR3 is TGCAGCGGTTCGGGCACAGATACGCAGTATTTT.

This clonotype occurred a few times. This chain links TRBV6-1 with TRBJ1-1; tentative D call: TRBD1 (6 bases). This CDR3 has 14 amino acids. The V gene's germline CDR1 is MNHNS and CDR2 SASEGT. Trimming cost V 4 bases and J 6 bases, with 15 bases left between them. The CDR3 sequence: CASSVRGSDSEAFF. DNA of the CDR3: TGTGCCAGCAGTGTCAGGGGAAGTGACTCTGAAGCTTTCTTT.

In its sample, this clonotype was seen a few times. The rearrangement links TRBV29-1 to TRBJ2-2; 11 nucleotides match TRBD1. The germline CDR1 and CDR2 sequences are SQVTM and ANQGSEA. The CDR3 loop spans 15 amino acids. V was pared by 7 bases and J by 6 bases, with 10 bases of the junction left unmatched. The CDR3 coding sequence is TGCAGCGCTGGAGCCGGGACAGGGGGTGCCGGGGAGCTGTTTTTT. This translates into CSAGAGTGGAGELFF.

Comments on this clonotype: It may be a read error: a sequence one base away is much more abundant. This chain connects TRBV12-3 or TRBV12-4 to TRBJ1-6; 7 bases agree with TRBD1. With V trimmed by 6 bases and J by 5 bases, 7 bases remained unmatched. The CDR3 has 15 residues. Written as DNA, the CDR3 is TGTGCCAGCAGGACACAGGGGACTAATAATTCACCCCTCCACTTT. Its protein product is CASRTQGTNNSPLHF.

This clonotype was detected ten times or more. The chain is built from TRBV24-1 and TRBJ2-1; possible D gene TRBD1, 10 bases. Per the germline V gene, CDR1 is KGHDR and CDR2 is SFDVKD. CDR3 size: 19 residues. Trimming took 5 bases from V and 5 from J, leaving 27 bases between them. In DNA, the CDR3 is TGTGCCACCAGTGGTCCGGGACAGGGGAGACTAGCGGCCGACAATGAGCAGTTCTTC. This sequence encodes CATSGPGQGRLAADNEQFF.

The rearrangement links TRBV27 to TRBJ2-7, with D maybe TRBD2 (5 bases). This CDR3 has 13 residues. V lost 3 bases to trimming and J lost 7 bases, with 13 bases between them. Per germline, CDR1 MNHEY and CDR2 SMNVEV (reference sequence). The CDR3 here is CASSFSLSGEQYF. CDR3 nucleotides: TGTGCCAGCAGTTTTTCTCTATCGGGGGAGCAGTACTTC.

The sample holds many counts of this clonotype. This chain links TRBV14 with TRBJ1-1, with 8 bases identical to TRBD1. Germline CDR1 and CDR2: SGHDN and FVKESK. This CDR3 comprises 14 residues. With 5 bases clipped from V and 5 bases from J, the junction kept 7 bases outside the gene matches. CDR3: CASSMWTGRTEAFF. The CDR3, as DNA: TGTGCCAGCAGCATGTGGACAGGGAGGACTGAAGCTTTCTTT.

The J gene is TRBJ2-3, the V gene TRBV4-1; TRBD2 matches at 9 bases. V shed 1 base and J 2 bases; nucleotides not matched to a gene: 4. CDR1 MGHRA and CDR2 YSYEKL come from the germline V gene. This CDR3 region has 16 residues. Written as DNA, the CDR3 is TGCGCCAGCAGCCAAGTGGTAGCGGGGGTCACAGATACGCAGTATTTT. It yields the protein CASSQVVAGVTDTQYF.

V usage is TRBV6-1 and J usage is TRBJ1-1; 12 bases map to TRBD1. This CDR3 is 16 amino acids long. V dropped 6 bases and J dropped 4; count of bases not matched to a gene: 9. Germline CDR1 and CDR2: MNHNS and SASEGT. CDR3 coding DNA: TGTGCCAGCAGGGGAGGGACAGGGGGCGGAAGCACTGAAGCTTTCTTT. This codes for CASRGGTGGGSTEAFF.

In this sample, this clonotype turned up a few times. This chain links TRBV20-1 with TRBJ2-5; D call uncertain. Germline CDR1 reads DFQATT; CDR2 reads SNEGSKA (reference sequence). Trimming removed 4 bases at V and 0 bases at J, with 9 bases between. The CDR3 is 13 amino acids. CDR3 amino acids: CSAKHLYQETQYF. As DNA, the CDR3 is TGCAGTGCTAAGCACTTATACCAAGAGACCCAGTACTTC.

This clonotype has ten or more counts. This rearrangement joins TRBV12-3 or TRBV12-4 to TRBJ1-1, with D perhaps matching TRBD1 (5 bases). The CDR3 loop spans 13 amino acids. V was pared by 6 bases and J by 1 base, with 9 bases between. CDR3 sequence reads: CASSSTANTEAFF. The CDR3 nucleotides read TGTGCCAGCAGCTCGACAGCGAACACTGAAGCTTTCTTT.

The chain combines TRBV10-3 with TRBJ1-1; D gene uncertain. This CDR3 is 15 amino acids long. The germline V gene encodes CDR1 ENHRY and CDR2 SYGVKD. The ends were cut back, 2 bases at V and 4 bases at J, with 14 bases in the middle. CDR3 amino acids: CAISERIQRSTEAFF. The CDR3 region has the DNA TGTGCCATCAGTGAGCGGATACAAAGATCCACTGAAGCTTTCTTT.

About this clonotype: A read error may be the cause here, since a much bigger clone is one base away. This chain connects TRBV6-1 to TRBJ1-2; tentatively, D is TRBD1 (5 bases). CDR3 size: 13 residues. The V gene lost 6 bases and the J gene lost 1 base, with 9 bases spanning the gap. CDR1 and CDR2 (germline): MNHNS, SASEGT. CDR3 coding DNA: TGTGCCAGCAGCCCGGACATTAACTATGGCTACACCTTC. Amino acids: CASSPDINYGYTF.